The present entry profiles one T cell receptor beta chain with its context. Its antigen is currently unknown. Positive magnetic bead selection isolated CD4+ and CD8+ cells, and flow cytometry checked purity. This sample was taken from a study of somatic mutations in cytotoxic T cells in rheumatoid arthritis. Overall study results and limits: CD8+ clonality rose with age in rheumatoid arthritis patients, unlike in healthy controls. The top CD8+ clone topped 20% of CD8+ cells in about an eighth of the roughly 65 patients.

Assay used: immunoSEQ multiplex PCR; TCRdb lists only in-frame clones, some missing. The repertoire has tens of thousands of clones, approximately 84% of them found once; the top ten carry approximately 10%. CDR3 length equals 12 residues. CDR1 SEHNR and CDR2 FQNEAQ come from the germline V gene (reference sequence). The sequence came from an adult with rheumatoid arthritis. V is TRBV7-9 and J is TRBJ1-2; D is ambiguous. The sequenced sample was CD8+ T cells sorted from blood. The CDR3 loop is CACGGLGGGYTF. The CDR3 DNA reads TGTGCTTGTGGCGGGCTGGGAGGTGGCTACACCTTC.